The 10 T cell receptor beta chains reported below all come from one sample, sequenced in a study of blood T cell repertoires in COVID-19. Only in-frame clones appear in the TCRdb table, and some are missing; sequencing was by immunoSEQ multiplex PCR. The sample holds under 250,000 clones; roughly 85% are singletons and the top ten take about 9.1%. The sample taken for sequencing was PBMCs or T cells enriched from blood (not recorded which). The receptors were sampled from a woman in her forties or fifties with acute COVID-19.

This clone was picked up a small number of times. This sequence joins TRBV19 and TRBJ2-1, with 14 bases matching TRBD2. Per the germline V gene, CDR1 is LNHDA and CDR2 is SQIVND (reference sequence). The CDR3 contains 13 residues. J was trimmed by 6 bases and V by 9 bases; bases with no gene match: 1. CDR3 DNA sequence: TGTGCCAGCGGACTAGCGGGGGGCAATGAGCAGTTCTTC. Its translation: CASGLAGGNEQFF.

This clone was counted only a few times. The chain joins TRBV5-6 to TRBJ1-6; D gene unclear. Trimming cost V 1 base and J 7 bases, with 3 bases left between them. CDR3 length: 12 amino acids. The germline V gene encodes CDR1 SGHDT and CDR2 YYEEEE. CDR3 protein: CASSLRNSPLHF. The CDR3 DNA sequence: TGTGCCAGCAGCTTGCGGAATTCACCCCTCCACTTT.

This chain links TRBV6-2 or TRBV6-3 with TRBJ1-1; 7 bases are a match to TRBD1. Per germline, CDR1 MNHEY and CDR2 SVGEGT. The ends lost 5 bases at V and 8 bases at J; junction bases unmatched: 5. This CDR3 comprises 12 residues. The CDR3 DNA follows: TGTGCCAGCAGTCTTGACAGGGTCGAAGCTTTCTTT. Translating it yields CASSLDRVEAFF.

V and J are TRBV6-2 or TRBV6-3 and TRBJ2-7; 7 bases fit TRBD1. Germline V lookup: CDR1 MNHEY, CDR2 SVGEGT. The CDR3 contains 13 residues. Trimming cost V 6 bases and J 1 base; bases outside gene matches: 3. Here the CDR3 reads CASSDRASYEQYF. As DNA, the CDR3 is TGTGCCAGCAGCGACAGGGCTTCCTACGAGCAGTACTTC.

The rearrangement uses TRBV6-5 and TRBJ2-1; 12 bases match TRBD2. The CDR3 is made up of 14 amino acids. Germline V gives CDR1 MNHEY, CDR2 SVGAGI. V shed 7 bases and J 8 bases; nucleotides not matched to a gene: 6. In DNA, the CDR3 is TGTGCCAGCAATCTAGCGGGGGGGTTCTATGAGCAGTTCTTC. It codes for CASNLAGGFYEQFF.

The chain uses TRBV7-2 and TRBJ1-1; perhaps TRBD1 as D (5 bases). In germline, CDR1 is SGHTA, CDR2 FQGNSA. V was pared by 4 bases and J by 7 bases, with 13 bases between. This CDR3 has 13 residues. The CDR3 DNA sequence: TGTGCCAGCAGCTACGCAGGGAGGAGTGAAGCTTTCTTT. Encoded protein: CASSYAGRSEAFF.

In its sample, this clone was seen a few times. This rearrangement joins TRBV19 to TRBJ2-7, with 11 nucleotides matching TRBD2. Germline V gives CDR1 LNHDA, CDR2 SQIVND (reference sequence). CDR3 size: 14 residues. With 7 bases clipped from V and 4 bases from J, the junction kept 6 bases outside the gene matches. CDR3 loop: CASTSSGGIYEQYF. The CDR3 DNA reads TGTGCCAGTACTTCTAGCGGGGGGATATACGAGCAGTACTTC.

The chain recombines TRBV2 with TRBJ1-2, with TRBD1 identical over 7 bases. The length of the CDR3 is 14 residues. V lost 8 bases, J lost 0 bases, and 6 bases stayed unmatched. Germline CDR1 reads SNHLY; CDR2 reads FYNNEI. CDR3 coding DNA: TGTGCCAGCGGAACCGGGACAGCTAACTATGGCTACACCTTC. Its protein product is CASGTGTANYGYTF. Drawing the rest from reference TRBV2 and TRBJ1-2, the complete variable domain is EPEVTQTPSHQVTQMGQEVILRCVPISNHLYFYWYRQILGQKVEFLVSFYNNEISEKSEIFDDQFSVERPDGSNFTLKIRSTKLEDSAMYFCASGTGTANYGYTFGSGTRLTVV.

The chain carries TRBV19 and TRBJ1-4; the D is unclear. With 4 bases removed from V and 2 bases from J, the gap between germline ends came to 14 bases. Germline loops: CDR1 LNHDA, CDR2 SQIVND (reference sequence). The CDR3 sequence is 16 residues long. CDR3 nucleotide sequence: TGTGCCAGTAGTACCTTAGTTCCCCACACTAATGAAAAACTGTTTTTT. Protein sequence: CASSTLVPHTNEKLFF.

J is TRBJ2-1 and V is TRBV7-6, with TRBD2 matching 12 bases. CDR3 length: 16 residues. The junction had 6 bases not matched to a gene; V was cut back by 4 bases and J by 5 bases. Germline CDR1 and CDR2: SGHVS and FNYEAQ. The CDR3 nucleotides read TGTGCCAGCAGCTCGCCTACTAGCGGGGGGCACAATGAGCAGTTCTTC. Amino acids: CASSSPTSGGHNEQFF. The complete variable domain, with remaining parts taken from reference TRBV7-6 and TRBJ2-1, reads GAGVSQSPRYKVTKRGQDVALRCDPISGHVSLYWYRQALGQGPEFLTYFNYEAQQDKSGLPNDRFSAERPEGSISTLTIQRTEQRDSAMYRCASSSPTSGGHNEQFFGPGTRLTVL.